This entry lists 24 T cell receptor beta chains sequenced from one sample in a study of T cells in Graves' hyperthyroidism and ophthalmopathy. Researchers amplified the TCR beta CDR3 regions from RNA transcripts. Initially, a first-round RT-PCR of the TCR CDR3 employed the HTBI primer set. TCRdb reprocessed the multiplex PCR reads with MiXCR, giving one entry per CDR3 protein. This table holds over 250,000 distinct CDR3 sequences, over 15% found once. The specimen sequenced was blood. The origin of the receptors is a woman aged 60-75 years with Graves' ophthalmopathy.

In its sample, this clonotype was seen many times. V usage is TRBV2 and J usage is TRBJ2-7; D unresolved. The CDR3 has 13 amino acids. Deletions cut 6 bases from V and 1 base from J, with 10 bases between. Germline V lookup: CDR1 SNHLY, CDR2 FYNNEI. CDR3 DNA sequence: TGTGCCAGCAGGTTGGACGGATCCTACGAGCAGTACTTC. Protein product: CASRLDGSYEQYF.

This clonotype was picked up a small number of times. The gene calls are TRBV29-1 and TRBJ2-1; D ambiguous. From germline, CDR1 is SQVTM and CDR2 ANQGSEA. CDR3 size: 16 residues. V was shortened by 0 bases and J by 0 bases, with 12 bases between the two germline ends. The DNA for the CDR3 is TGCAGCGTTGAAGAGCAGGTAGAGAGCTCCTACAATGAGCAGTTCTTC. Translation gives CSVEEQVESSYNEQFF.

This clonotype was observed many times. The rearrangement joins TRBV3-1 to TRBJ2-7; D might be TRBD1 or TRBD2, each matching 5 bases. V was shortened by 1 base and J by 2 bases, with 12 bases between the two germline ends. This CDR3 is built from 15 residues. CDR1 is LGHDT and CDR2 is YNNKEL in the germline V gene (reference sequence). The DNA of the CDR3 is TGTGCCAGCAGCCAAGCCGGGACGGTACCCTACGAGCAGTACTTC. The encoded protein is CASSQAGTVPYEQYF.

A word on this clonotype: A read error may explain this, as a much larger clone is one base away. The V gene is TRBV12-3 or TRBV12-4, the J gene TRBJ2-7; unclear D gene. This CDR3 spans 14 amino acids. The CDR3 region has the DNA TGTGCCGGCAGGCCCGGTGGTTCATACTACGAGCAGTACTTC. Its translation is CAGRPGGSYYEQYF.

In its sample, this clonotype was seen a few times. This rearrangement joins TRBV29-1 to TRBJ2-1; D gene ambiguous. The V gene's germline CDR1 is SQVTM and CDR2 ANQGSEA. The CDR3 is 10 amino acids. Between the trimmed V and J ends, which lost 7 bases and 3 bases, there was a span of 4 bases. The CDR3 loop reads CSAHYNEQFF. The CDR3 nucleotides are TGCAGCGCACACTACAATGAGCAGTTCTTC.

This clonotype appeared many times. The chain links TRBV6-2 or TRBV6-3 to TRBJ1-1; 8 positions agree with TRBD1. This CDR3 is built from 16 residues. The ends lost 1 base at V and 9 bases at J; junction bases unmatched: 13. CDR1 is MNHEY and CDR2 is SVGEGT in the germline V gene. The CDR3 sequence is CASSYLPLDRALQAFF. The CDR3 nucleotides read TGTGCCAGCAGTTACTTACCTTTGGACAGGGCGCTTCAAGCTTTCTTT.

This clonotype was counted a few times. J is TRBJ1-1 and V is TRBV5-6, with 10 bases lining up with TRBD1. With 3 bases clipped from V and 7 bases from J, the junction kept 6 bases outside the gene matches. The V gene's germline CDR1 is SGHDT and CDR2 YYEEEE. CDR3 length: 14 residues. CDR3 coding DNA: TGTGCCAGCAGCTGGACAGGGGGTAATGATGAAGCTTTCTTT. It is translated as CASSWTGGNDEAFF. Full variable domain (missing parts from reference TRBV5-6 and TRBJ1-1): DAGVTQSPTHLIKTRGQQVTLRCSPKSGHDTVSWYQQALGQGPQFIFQYYEEEERQRGNFPDRFSGHQFPNYSSELNVNALLLGDSALYLCASSWTGGNDEAFFGQGTRLTVV.

This clonotype came up many times. V usage is TRBV6-6 and J usage is TRBJ2-3, with D uncertain. V lost 0 bases, J lost 7 bases, and 2 bases lay in between. CDR3 length: 11 residues. The germline V gene has CDR1 MNHNY and CDR2 SVGAGI (reference sequence). CDR3 coding DNA: TGTGCCAGCAGTTACTCGAATACGCAGTATTTT. This translates into CASSYSNTQYF.

The chain has TRBV5-1 and TRBJ2-3; a weak D match, TRBD2 (6 bases). Germline V lookup: CDR1 SGHRS, CDR2 YFSETQ. Trimming left V 4 bases short and J 4 bases short, with 13 bases between. The CDR3 is made up of 14 amino acids. DNA of the CDR3: TGCGCCAGCAGCCTGGGGGGACCAGCAGATACGCAGTATTTT. This translates into CASSLGGPADTQYF.

This clonotype was seen many times. The rearrangement uses TRBV5-6 and TRBJ2-5, with a tentative D call TRBD1 (5 bases). The V gene's germline CDR1 is SGHDT and CDR2 YYEEEE. There are 14 residues in the CDR3. V was clipped by 7 bases and J by 4 bases, with 17 bases between them. CDR3 region: CASSTRAARETQYF. The DNA of the CDR3 is TGTGCCAGCTCCACCAGGGCAGCACGAGAGACCCAGTACTTC.

In this sample, this clonotype turned up a few times. The chain couples TRBV5-4 to TRBJ2-1; 10 nucleotides align to TRBD2. Germline V gene lookup returns CDR1 SGHNT and CDR2 YYREEE (reference sequence). The CDR3 totals 14 residues. The V and J ends lost 5 bases and 12 bases, in that order; junction bases with no gene match: 11. CDR3 protein: CASRQLAGPIRQFF. The DNA for the CDR3 is TGTGCCAGCAGGCAACTAGCGGGACCGATCCGGCAGTTCTTC.

This clonotype has at least ten counts. The V and J genes are TRBV10-3 and TRBJ2-7; unclear D gene. The CDR3 totals 15 residues. V was cut by 0 bases and J by 2 bases, with 11 bases left in between. Germline loops: CDR1 ENHRY, CDR2 SYGVKD. In DNA, the CDR3 is TGTGCCATCAGTGAGTCTGGGATTGGGGCCTACGAGCAGTACTTC. This encodes CAISESGIGAYEQYF.

In this sample, this clonotype turned up many times. This chain links TRBV5-6 with TRBJ1-2, with TRBD1 matching 12 bases. Germline values: CDR1 SGHDT, CDR2 YYEEEE. V shed 4 bases and J 5 bases; nucleotides not matched to a gene: 6. The CDR3 totals 15 residues. CDR3 protein: CASSPPGQGAYGYTF. The CDR3, as DNA: TGTGCCAGCAGCCCTCCGGGACAGGGGGCTTATGGCTACACCTTC.

In the case of this clonotype: This may be a read error, as it is one base from a much larger clone. The chain couples TRBV6-1 to TRBJ2-7; D is perhaps TRBD1 or TRBD2 (5 bases each). The CDR3 is made up of 14 amino acids. Germline CDR1 is MNHNS and CDR2 is SASEGT. Trimming left V 3 bases short and J 3 bases short, with 12 bases between. CDR3 sequence (DNA): TGTGCCAGCAGTGATTCCGGGACGTACTACGAGCAGTACTTC. Translating it yields CASSDSGTYYEQYF.

This clonotype was counted only a few times. CDR3 coding DNA: TGTGCCAGCAGCTTATCGGGGGCGAAGGGCACAGATACGCAGTATTTT. Its protein is CASSLSGAKGTDTQYF. The gene calls are TRBV7-6 and TRBJ2-3; D tentatively reads TRBD1 or TRBD2 (6 bases each). V lost 2 bases to trimming and J lost 1 base, with 13 bases between them. The CDR3 contains 16 residues. CDR1 and CDR2 from the germline V gene are SGHVS and FNYEAQ.

This clonotype was counted a few times. The chain carries TRBV29-1 and TRBJ2-6; D is undetermined. The CDR3 consists of 14 residues. CDR1 is SQVTM, CDR2 ANQGSEA, per germline. Trimming shortened V by 4 bases and J by 0 bases, and 7 bases separated the two germline ends. The CDR3 loop reads CSVAYSSGANVLTF. CDR3 in DNA: TGCAGCGTTGCTTACAGCTCTGGGGCCAACGTCCTGACTTTC.

The table lists this clonotype with many counts. V usage is TRBV7-6 and J usage is TRBJ1-4; D is perhaps TRBD1 (5 bases). Trimming left V 1 base short and J 8 bases short, with 11 bases between. The CDR3 covers 14 residues. Germline V gives CDR1 SGHVS, CDR2 FNYEAQ. The CDR3 DNA follows: TGTGCCAGCAGCTTAGAGGGGATGAGCGAAAAACTGTTTTTT. It codes for CASSLEGMSEKLFF.

The CDR3 loop is CASSLISGSSTDTQYF. DNA for the CDR3: TGTGCCAGCAGCTTAATCTCCGGATCTAGCACAGATACGCAGTATTTT. The chain carries TRBV7-8 and TRBJ2-3; D not resolved. In germline, CDR1 is SGHVS, CDR2 FQNEAQ. This CDR3 is 16 amino acids long. The ends were cut back, 2 bases at V and 0 bases at J, with 12 bases in the middle.

The CDR3, as DNA: TGTGCCAGCAGCCCGATGGGTCTCAATGAGCAGTTCTTC. It encodes CASSPMGLNEQFF. The gene calls are TRBV11-2 and TRBJ2-1; no reliable D call. The V gene lost 5 bases and the J gene lost 6 bases, with 11 bases spanning the gap. CDR1 is SGHAT, CDR2 FQNNGV, per germline. The CDR3 is made up of 13 amino acids.

This clonotype has at least ten counts. This chain links TRBV12-3 or TRBV12-4 with TRBJ2-1, with 7 bases aligning to TRBD2. This CDR3 contains 12 residues. J lost 6 bases, V lost 8 bases, and 4 bases had no gene match. The CDR3 region is CASLSGINEQFF. Here the CDR3 DNA reads TGTGCCAGCCTCAGCGGGATCAATGAGCAGTTCTTC.

This clonotype was seen more than once but under ten times. This chain uses TRBV27 with TRBJ2-5; 12 bases line up with TRBD1. The CDR3 extends over 16 amino acids. Looked up from germline, CDR1 is MNHEY and CDR2 is SMNVEV (reference sequence). Trimming cost V 6 bases and J 5 bases; bases outside gene matches: 10. The CDR3: CASRRFGTGGDETQYF. The CDR3 DNA follows: TGTGCCAGCAGACGATTTGGGACAGGGGGCGATGAGACCCAGTACTTC.

This clonotype was counted only a few times. The chain carries TRBV4-3 and TRBJ2-5, with a tentative D call TRBD1 (8 bases). Germline values: CDR1 LGHNA, CDR2 YSLEER. V lost 2 bases and J lost 5, with 18 bases in between. The CDR3 spans 16 residues. Written as DNA, the CDR3 is TGCGCCAGCAGCCAACAAATCACAGGGGGGGGGGAGACCCAGTACTTC. Protein sequence: CASSQQITGGGETQYF.

This clonotype was seen many times. J is TRBJ2-2 and V is TRBV18; TRBD1 agrees at 9 bases. The CDR3 sequence is 16 residues long. Germline-derived CDR1 and CDR2 are KGHSH and LQKENI. The ends lost 5 bases at V and 3 bases at J; junction bases unmatched: 7. The CDR3 bases are TGTGCCAGCTCAGCTACAGGGGGCACGTACACCGGGGAGCTGTTTTTT. It specifies CASSATGGTYTGELFF.

The V gene is TRBV19, the J gene TRBJ1-2, with TRBD1 matching 7 bases. Germline V gene lookup returns CDR1 LNHDA and CDR2 SQIVND (reference sequence). Trimming cost V 4 bases and J 4 bases; bases outside gene matches: 9. This CDR3 has 15 residues. This CDR3 reads CASSKEGALGYGYTF. CDR3 coding DNA: TGTGCCAGTAGTAAGGAGGGGGCGCTCGGCTATGGCTACACCTTC.